One sample yielded the 32 T cell receptor beta chains listed below, sequenced in a study of T cell responses to AZD1222 COVID-19 vaccine. Produced via immunoSEQ multiplex PCR; TCRdb's table is partial and in-frame only. The sample consists of 50,000 to 65,000 clones, around 85% of them appearing once. The source material was peripheral blood, sampled 28 days after the second AZD1222 dose. These receptors all stem from an adult who received the AZD1222 COVID-19 vaccine.

The rearrangement joins TRBV11-2 to TRBJ1-1; 7 bases are a match to TRBD1. Looked up from germline, CDR1 is SGHAT and CDR2 is FQNNGV. The V segment lost 2 bases and the J segment 0 bases; nucleotides outside the gene matches: 12. The CDR3 totals 18 residues. The CDR3 sequence: CASSLMNFQGQMNTEAFF. CDR3 coding DNA: TGTGCCAGCAGCTTAATGAATTTTCAGGGACAGATGAACACTGAAGCTTTCTTT. Full variable domain (missing parts from reference TRBV11-2 and TRBJ1-1): EAGVAQSPRYKIIEKRQSVAFWCNPISGHATLYWYQQILGQGPKLLIQFQNNGVVDDSQLPKDRFSAERLKGVDSTLKIQPAKLEDSAVYLCASSLMNFQGQMNTEAFFGQGTRLTVV.

CDR3 sequence (DNA): TGTGCCAGCAGCCCCCGCCGGACAGGGGGCTACGAGCAGTACTTC. Encoded protein: CASSPRRTGGYEQYF. The V gene is TRBV27, the J gene TRBJ2-7; TRBD1 matches 10 bases. Trimming cost V 6 bases and J 3 bases; bases outside gene matches: 8. CDR1 and CDR2 from the germline V gene are MNHEY and SMNVEV (reference sequence). The CDR3 runs to 15 residues.

The CDR3 nucleotides read TGTGCCAGCAGGGACAGGGACAATCAGCCCCAGCATTTT. Its protein product is CASRDRDNQPQHF. The rearrangement links TRBV28 to TRBJ1-5, with TRBD1 matching over 8 bases. Germline V gene sequence: CDR1 MDHEN, CDR2 SYDVKM. J gave up 3 bases and V 6 bases, and 1 base lay outside the gene matches. The CDR3 totals 13 residues. Supplemented by reference TRBV28 and TRBJ1-5, the full variable domain reads DVKVTQSSRYLVKRTGEKVFLECVQDMDHENMFWYRQDPGLGLRLIYFSYDVKMKEKGDIPEGYSVSREKKERFSLILESASTNQTSMYLCASRDRDNQPQHFGDGTRLSIL.

The rearrangement joins TRBV7-3 to TRBJ2-3; the D call may be TRBD1 or TRBD2 (5 bases each). The CDR3 runs to 13 residues. The V gene lost 1 base and the J gene lost 4 bases, with 6 bases spanning the gap. The germline gives CDR1 SGHTA, CDR2 FQGTGA. The CDR3 bases are TGTGCCAGCAGCTTAAGGGGGTCAGATACGCAGTATTTT. It translates to CASSLRGSDTQYF.

This chain links TRBV9 with TRBJ2-3, with 13 positions matching TRBD2. Germline-derived CDR1 and CDR2 are SGDLS and YYNGEE. The CDR3 spans 18 residues. The junction had 11 bases not matched to a gene; V was cut back by 3 bases and J by 4 bases. CDR3 amino acids: CASSEPRTSGSKADTQYF. The CDR3 region has the DNA TGTGCCAGCAGCGAGCCGAGGACTAGCGGGAGCAAGGCAGATACGCAGTATTTT.

The chain joins TRBV5-1 to TRBJ1-2; no definite D call. V lost 0 bases to trimming and J lost 5 bases, with 11 bases between them. Germline CDR1 reads SGHRS; CDR2 reads YFSETQ. The CDR3 has 14 amino acids. CDR3 residues: CASSLEGPLYGYTF. The CDR3 nucleotides are TGCGCCAGCAGCTTGGAAGGACCGCTATATGGCTACACCTTC.

V gene TRBV18 combines with J gene TRBJ2-1, with 10 bases lining up with TRBD2. The V segment lost 2 bases and the J segment 9 bases; nucleotides outside the gene matches: 7. Per germline, CDR1 KGHSH and CDR2 LQKENI. This CDR3 is 15 amino acids long. The chain's CDR3 is CASSPSLAGDTEQFF. The DNA of the CDR3 is TGTGCCAGCTCACCATCCCTAGCGGGAGATACTGAGCAGTTCTTC. Full variable domain (rest looked up from reference TRBV18 and TRBJ2-1): NAGVMQNPRHLVRRRGQEARLRCSPMKGHSHVYWYRQLPEEGLKFMVYLQKENIIDESGMPKERFSAEFPKEGPSILRIQQVVRGDSAAYFCASSPSLAGDTEQFFGPGTRLTVL.

The rearrangement uses TRBV9 and TRBJ2-7; D is undetermined. Germline CDR1 is SGDLS and CDR2 is YYNGEE. This CDR3 has 14 residues. V was pared by 0 bases and J by 2 bases, with 9 bases between. The CDR3 here is CASSVGQAPYEQYF. CDR3 DNA: TGTGCCAGCAGCGTAGGTCAAGCCCCCTACGAGCAGTACTTC.

This chain uses TRBV27 with TRBJ2-3; no firm D call. There are 15 residues in the CDR3. Trimming pared 0 bases from V and 3 bases from J, leaving 10 bases between. CDR1 is MNHEY and CDR2 is SMNVEV in the germline V gene (reference sequence). CDR3: CASSLSGGQTDTQYF. CDR3 DNA: TGTGCCAGCAGTTTATCAGGCGGCCAGACAGATACGCAGTATTTT.

In this sample, this clone turned up once. The chain combines TRBV19 with TRBJ2-7; TRBD1 aligns across 7 bases. V was pared by 4 bases and J by 6 bases, with 3 bases of the junction left unmatched. This CDR3 spans 12 amino acids. The germline V gene has CDR1 LNHDA and CDR2 SQIVND (reference sequence). CDR3 protein: CASSNRGSEQYF. The CDR3 DNA follows: TGTGCCAGTAGTAACAGGGGAAGCGAGCAGTACTTC.

The genes are TRBV28 and TRBJ1-5; the D gene is possibly TRBD1 (5 bases). Looked up from germline, CDR1 is MDHEN and CDR2 is SYDVKM. This CDR3 comprises 16 residues. The V end lost 3 bases, the J end lost 3 bases, and 15 bases lay between the germline ends. The CDR3 spells CASSFAGQGDNQPQHF. DNA for the CDR3: TGTGCCAGCAGTTTCGCGGGGCAGGGCGACAATCAGCCCCAGCATTTT.

This chain uses TRBV6-2 or TRBV6-3 with TRBJ1-5; 7 bases agree with TRBD1. This CDR3 is built from 14 residues. Germline CDR1 is MNHEY and CDR2 is SVGEGT. J lost 3 bases, V lost 5 bases, and 4 bases had no gene match. The CDR3 region is CASSHDRANQPQHF. CDR3 in DNA: TGTGCCAGCAGTCACGACAGGGCCAATCAGCCCCAGCATTTT.

This chain's CDR3 is CASTSQGWSGELFF. CDR3 sequence (DNA): TGTGCCAGCACCTCCCAGGGTTGGTCCGGGGAGCTGTTTTTT. V is TRBV25-1 and J is TRBJ2-2, with D possibly TRBD1 on 5 matching bases. V lost 7 bases, J lost 6 bases, and 15 bases lay in between. The CDR3 length is 14 residues. The V gene's germline CDR1 is MGHDK and CDR2 SYGVNS.

The chain employs TRBV19 and TRBJ1-4; 8 bases match TRBD1. This CDR3 contains 14 residues. Germline assignment: CDR1 LNHDA and CDR2 SQIVND (reference sequence). V was pared by 10 bases and J by 7 bases, with 11 bases of the junction left unmatched. The CDR3 DNA is TGTGCCACCAAAACCGGACAGGGCTTTGAAAAACTGTTTTTT. It encodes CATKTGQGFEKLFF.

The V call is TRBV29-1, the J call TRBJ2-1; 7 bases are shared with TRBD2. The CDR3 is 18 residues long. Germline CDR1 SQVTM, CDR2 ANQGSEA. J lost 3 bases, V lost 0 bases, and 14 bases had no gene match. The CDR3 DNA follows: TGCAGCGTTGAAGATCGGCAGGGACTAACGGGCAACTACAATGAGCAGTTCTTC. Its protein product is CSVEDRQGLTGNYNEQFF.

CDR3 nucleotides: TGCGCCAGCAGCTTGGAAGGACAGGGACGAGAGACCCAGTACTTC. Amino acids: CASSLEGQGRETQYF. The V and J genes are TRBV5-1 and TRBJ2-5; 8 bases are a match to TRBD1. The V and J ends lost 0 bases and 4 bases, in that order; junction bases with no gene match: 5. The CDR3 loop spans 15 amino acids. Germline CDR1 reads SGHRS; CDR2 reads YFSETQ.

This chain joins TRBV9 and TRBJ2-7, with TRBD2 matching 8 bases. CDR3 size: 13 residues. CDR1 is SGDLS, CDR2 YYNGEE, per germline. The junction had 2 bases not matched to a gene; V was cut back by 0 bases and J by 6 bases. The CDR3 sequence is CASSVGTSGEQYF. CDR3 DNA: TGTGCCAGCAGCGTAGGCACTAGCGGCGAGCAGTACTTC.

The CDR3 here is CASSLRAGGGGDTQYF. The DNA for the CDR3 is TGTGCCAGCAGCTTACGGGCGGGAGGAGGTGGAGATACGCAGTATTTT. This rearrangement joins TRBV11-2 to TRBJ2-3, with 8 bases aligning to TRBD2. Looked up from germline, CDR1 is SGHAT and CDR2 is FQNNGV. Trimming removed 2 bases from V and 5 bases from J; junction bases left unmatched: 9. The CDR3 is made up of 16 amino acids.

The V gene is TRBV28, the J gene TRBJ1-5; maybe TRBD1 (5 bases). Trimming removed 6 bases at V and 3 bases at J, with 12 bases between. Looked up from germline, CDR1 is MDHEN and CDR2 is SYDVKM. The CDR3 is made up of 14 amino acids. This chain's CDR3 is CASRPDRNNQPQHF. In DNA, the CDR3 is TGTGCCAGCAGACCCGACAGAAACAATCAGCCCCAGCATTTT.

The chain couples TRBV7-9 to TRBJ1-2; D is possibly TRBD1 (6 bases). The germline CDR1 and CDR2 sequences are SEHNR and FQNEAQ (reference sequence). Trimming left V 2 bases short and J 1 base short, with 8 bases between. CDR3 size: 14 residues. CDR3 bases: TGTGCCAGCAGCTTAACAGGGAGTAACTATGGCTACACCTTC. It specifies CASSLTGSNYGYTF.

The rearrangement uses TRBV12-3 or TRBV12-4 and TRBJ2-7; D may be TRBD1 (5 bases). V was clipped by 3 bases and J by 3 bases, with 9 bases between them. The CDR3 totals 13 residues. CDR3 sequence reads: CASSFAGIYEQYF. The CDR3 bases are TGTGCCAGCAGTTTTGCAGGGATCTACGAGCAGTACTTC.

This sequence joins TRBV5-5 and TRBJ1-1, with D uncertain. V shed 1 base and J shed 1 base, with 5 bases lying between them. Looked up from germline, CDR1 is SGHKS and CDR2 is YYEKEE (reference sequence). The CDR3 consists of 13 residues. The CDR3 loop is CASSLLGNTEAFF. CDR3 bases: TGTGCCAGCAGCTTGTTAGGGAACACTGAAGCTTTCTTT. The entire variable domain, with the rest obtained from reference TRBV5-5 and TRBJ1-1, is as follows: DAGVTQSPTHLIKTRGQQVTLRCSPISGHKSVSWYQQVLGQGPQFIFQYYEKEERGRGNFPDRFSARQFPNYSSELNVNALLLGDSALYLCASSLLGNTEAFFGQGTRLTVV.

This rearrangement joins TRBV7-9 to TRBJ2-1; 8 bases are shared with TRBD2. The CDR3 covers 15 residues. V was clipped by 6 bases and J by 4 bases; unmatched bases: 8. Germline loops: CDR1 SEHNR, CDR2 FQNEAQ (reference sequence). The CDR3 sequence is CASSLIAGPYNEQFF. CDR3 bases: TGTGCCAGCAGTTTGATAGCGGGACCTTACAATGAGCAGTTCTTC.

The chain combines TRBV28 with TRBJ1-2, with TRBD1 identical over 8 bases. V was pared by 4 bases and J by 4 bases, with 5 bases of the junction left unmatched. Germline V gene data show CDR1 as MDHEN and CDR2 as SYDVKM. The CDR3 is 14 amino acids. The CDR3, as DNA: TGTGCCAGCAGTTCGGGACAGGCGGCCTATGGCTACACCTTC. Translation: CASSSGQAAYGYTF.

The genes are TRBV2 and TRBJ1-1; D is possibly TRBD1 (6 bases). Germline V lookup: CDR1 SNHLY, CDR2 FYNNEI. The CDR3 is made up of 12 amino acids. Between the trimmed V and J ends, which lost 6 bases and 4 bases, there was a span of 9 bases. CDR3 sequence reads: CASRGGGTEAFF. DNA of the CDR3: TGTGCCAGCAGGGGAGGGGGCACTGAAGCTTTCTTT.

V usage is TRBV7-9 and J usage is TRBJ1-2, with TRBD1 matching over 7 bases. This CDR3 is built from 17 residues. Trimming at V came to 3 bases and at J to 5 bases, leaving 15 bases not matched to a gene. Germline CDR1 and CDR2: SEHNR and FQNEAQ (reference sequence). CDR3 loop: CASSFVRTGPRDYGYTF. CDR3 DNA: TGTGCCAGCAGCTTCGTGCGGACAGGTCCCCGTGATTATGGCTACACCTTC.

This chain joins TRBV29-1 and TRBJ2-7; a weak D match, TRBD2 (6 bases). Germline CDR1 is SQVTM and CDR2 is ANQGSEA. The CDR3 sequence is 12 residues long. V was trimmed by 7 bases and J by 4 bases, leaving 14 bases between them. CDR3 in amino acids: CSAGDSRYEQYF. CDR3 in DNA: TGCAGCGCTGGGGACTCTAGATACGAGCAGTACTTC.

This clone was picked up a small number of times. The chain uses TRBV4-3 and TRBJ2-7; 8 nucleotides align to TRBD1. The germline gives CDR1 LGHNA, CDR2 YSLEER. The V gene end was trimmed by 0 bases and the J gene end by 4 bases; junction bases not matched to a gene: 8. This CDR3 is 16 amino acids long. In nucleotides, the CDR3 is TGCGCCAGCAGCCAAGAATTTGGACAGGGTTTTTACGAGCAGTACTTC. Translated, it gives CASSQEFGQGFYEQYF.

The chain carries TRBV19 and TRBJ1-1; D call uncertain. Germline V lookup: CDR1 LNHDA, CDR2 SQIVND (reference sequence). CDR3 length: 12 residues. V lost 5 bases and J lost 11, with 15 bases in between. This chain's CDR3 is CASSPLHAQAFF. The CDR3 DNA reads TGTGCCAGTAGTCCCTTACATGCCCAGGCTTTCTTT.

The chain uses TRBV18 and TRBJ2-1; 10 bases align to TRBD1. Germline lookup yields CDR1 KGHSH and CDR2 LQKENI. V was pared by 0 bases and J by 2 bases, with 1 base of the junction left unmatched. The CDR3 has 16 residues. The CDR3, as DNA: TGTGCCAGCTCACCACCGACAGGGGGCCCCTACAATGAGCAGTTCTTC. This codes for CASSPPTGGPYNEQFF.

The V and J genes are TRBV7-2 and TRBJ1-2; TRBD1 might be the D (5 bases). Germline V CDR1 and CDR2: SGHTA, FQGNSA. CDR3 length: 14 residues. V lost 3 bases to trimming and J lost 4 bases, with 12 bases between them. The CDR3 spells CASSFMTASYGYTF. The CDR3 DNA is TGTGCCAGCAGCTTTATGACAGCATCCTATGGCTACACCTTC.

The chain is built from TRBV28 and TRBJ1-4, with D unclear. The V end was cut by 3 bases, the J end by 0 bases, with 11 bases between. This CDR3 contains 16 residues. Per the germline V gene, CDR1 is MDHEN and CDR2 is SYDVKM. CDR3 nucleotide sequence: TGTGCCAGCAGTTTGGGCGAAATGACAACTAATGAAAAACTGTTTTTT. Translation gives CASSLGEMTTNEKLFF.